This is a list of T cell receptor beta chains from one sample in a study of blood T cell repertoires in COVID-19. Clones were sequenced by immunoSEQ multiplex PCR, and TCRdb holds only the in-frame ones, with some missing. The data hold about 260,000 clones, with about 90% observed a single time. Sequencing was performed on peripheral blood. These receptors were taken from a woman in her thirties with COVID-19, enrolled during active disease. Each CDR3 is given with its conserved first and last residue. The D gene is left open where the match is weak.

>NA|TRBJ2-1|TRBV10-1
CASSERGKLSYNEQFF
>TRBD2|TRBJ2-1|TRBV10-2
CASRPGTSGSKYNEQFF
>NA|TRBJ1-1|TRBV2
CASSESGVGTEAFF
>TRBD1|TRBJ1-5|TRBV20-1
CSASFTGGVGQPQHF
>NA|TRBJ2-3|TRBV30
CAWSLHLDTQYF
>TRBD2|TRBJ2-3|TRBV4-2
CASSLKGLAGDSDTQYF
>NA|TRBJ2-3|TRBV28
CASSLGLSSYTDTQYF
>NA|TRBJ2-3|TRBV7-3
CASSQGGAGGGGTQYF
>TRBD1|TRBJ1-5|TRBV6-5
CASSSSGQGRQPQHF
>NA|TRBJ1-4|TRBV28
CASGEGTRIEKLFF
>NA|TRBJ2-7|TRBV10-3
CAISERGHAYEQYF
>TRBD1|TRBJ1-4|TRBV19
CATSDPGQGNEKLFF
>NA|TRBJ2-7|TRBV7-9
CASSRQGAYEQYF
>TRBD2|TRBJ2-3|TRBV3-1/TRBV3-2
CASSLTSGRLVDTQYF
>NA|TRBJ2-7|TRBV7-9
CASSPQGIYEQYF
>TRBD1|TRBJ2-1|TRBV7-9
CATGQGSYNEQFF
>NA|TRBJ2-1|TRBV9
CASSAHVYPYNEQFF
>NA|TRBJ2-1|TRBV10-3
CAISEPGQGSGSDEQFF
>TRBD2|TRBJ2-7|TRBV11-3
CASSPGGSSVEQYF
>NA|TRBJ2-3|TRBV19
CASSILPGAATDTQYF
>NA|TRBJ1-1|TRBV7-9
CASSYVGGEGAEAFF
>NA|TRBJ1-2|TRBV7-9
CASSLAPRGTFYGYTF
>NA|TRBJ2-1|TRBV27
CASSPARRGEQFF
>TRBD2|TRBJ2-7|TRBV6-2/TRBV6-3
CASSYSGLAYEQYF
>TRBD2|TRBJ2-5|TRBV12-3/TRBV12-4
CASRREGRETQYF
>TRBD1|TRBJ1-3|TRBV2
CASATGVGFGNTIYF
>TRBD2|TRBJ2-7|TRBV11-2
CASSLASGRIYEQYF
>TRBD1|TRBJ2-7|TRBV30
CAWNRGFYEQYF
>NA|TRBJ1-5|TRBV28
CASSFGDSQPQHF
>NA|TRBJ2-7|TRBV2
CASSIKRSSYEQYF
>TRBD2|TRBJ2-3|TRBV4-3
CASSPSLREAQYF
>TRBD1|TRBJ2-5|TRBV18
CASSQGQVETQYF